One sample yielded the 16 T cell receptor beta chains listed below, sequenced in a study of blood T cell repertoires in COVID-19. The data were produced by immunoSEQ multiplex PCR, yet TCRdb's version contains in-frame clones alone and is incomplete. This sample has over 40,000 clones, with 85% to 90% found just once. Specimen: peripheral blood. These receptors all stem from a human donor in a cohort sampled during active COVID-19.

This clone came up a few times. The J gene is TRBJ1-5, the V gene TRBV6-1; unclear D gene. V dropped 2 bases and J dropped 1 base, with 6 bases sitting between them. CDR3 length equals 14 residues. Germline assignment: CDR1 MNHNS and CDR2 SASEGT. The CDR3 coding sequence is TGTGCCAGCAGTGAACAGTTGAGCAATCAGCCCCAGCATTTT. As protein: CASSEQLSNQPQHF.

The chain is built from TRBV28 and TRBJ2-6; TRBD1 matches 8 bases. Unmatched junction bases numbered 5, after V lost 2 bases and J lost 5 bases. The CDR3 has 16 residues. Germline V gives CDR1 MDHEN, CDR2 SYDVKM. In nucleotides, the CDR3 is TGTGCCAGCAGTTTAACAGGGGGTGTGAGGGCCAACGTCCTGACTTTC. It specifies CASSLTGGVRANVLTF. The full variable domain, completed using reference TRBV28 and TRBJ2-6, is DVKVTQSSRYLVKRTGEKVFLECVQDMDHENMFWYRQDPGLGLRLIYFSYDVKMKEKGDIPEGYSVSREKKERFSLILESASTNQTSMYLCASSLTGGVRANVLTFGAGSRLTVL.

The CDR3 DNA reads as TGTGCCAGCAGCTTGGAACTAGCAGGCGGAGATGAGCAGTTCTTC. It is translated as CASSLELAGGDEQFF. This chain connects TRBV5-4 to TRBJ2-1, with D possibly being TRBD2 (6 bases). The CDR3 extends over 15 amino acids. In germline, CDR1 is SGHNT, CDR2 YYREEE (reference sequence). V was pared by 0 bases and J by 8 bases, with 15 bases between.

This chain joins TRBV12-5 and TRBJ2-3; possibly TRBD2 for D (6 bases). CDR3 length: 16 residues. V lost 6 bases and J lost 2, with 18 bases in between. Germline V gene lookup returns CDR1 LGHNT and CDR2 FRNRAP. CDR3 sequence: CASGPSPTRNTDTQYF. Here the CDR3 DNA reads TGTGCTAGTGGCCCAAGCCCGACTAGAAACACAGATACGCAGTATTTT.

The V call is TRBV10-3, the J call TRBJ2-7; 9 nucleotides line up with TRBD1. The germline CDR1 and CDR2 sequences are ENHRY and SYGVKD. The V segment lost 3 bases and the J segment 4 bases; nucleotides outside the gene matches: 7. The CDR3 is made up of 15 amino acids. The CDR3 DNA reads TGTGCCATCAGTGATGGGGGACAGGGAGTTTACGAGCAGTACTTC. Amino acids: CAISDGGQGVYEQYF.

The rearrangement links TRBV6-4 to TRBJ1-1; 7 bases map to TRBD1. The germline V gene encodes CDR1 MRHNA and CDR2 SNTAGT. V lost 6 bases to trimming and J lost 3 bases; unmatched junction nucleotides: 10. This CDR3 is built from 15 residues. The CDR3 DNA follows: TGTGCCAGCAGACTCCGACAGGGTATGGACACTGAAGCTTTCTTT. This translates into CASRLRQGMDTEAFF.

Written as DNA, the CDR3 is TGTGCCAGCACCTTACAGGGGTCGCAGCCCCAGCATTTT. Its protein is CASTLQGSQPQHF. The chain joins TRBV12-3 or TRBV12-4 to TRBJ1-5; 7 nucleotides agree with TRBD1. The CDR3 runs 13 residues. V was clipped by 7 bases and J by 7 bases; unmatched bases: 7.

CDR3 loop: CASTPITGQGVWSNQPQHF. CDR3 sequence (DNA): TGTGCCAGTACCCCAATAACCGGACAGGGGGTTTGGAGCAATCAGCCCCAGCATTTT. The rearrangement joins TRBV19 to TRBJ1-5; the match to TRBD1 covers 10 bases. CDR3 length: 19 residues. CDR1 LNHDA and CDR2 SQIVND come from the germline V gene (reference sequence). V gave up 7 bases and J gave up 1 base; unmatched junction bases: 16.

This chain connects TRBV25-1 to TRBJ2-3; 9 nucleotides line up with TRBD2. Per the germline V gene, CDR1 is MGHDK and CDR2 is SYGVNS. The CDR3 contains 15 residues. V lost 5 bases to trimming and J lost 5 bases; unmatched junction nucleotides: 8. CDR3 in DNA: TGTGCCAGCAGTAGGGGCGGGGGGGCGGAAGATACGCAGTATTTT. Protein: CASSRGGGAEDTQYF.

The gene calls are TRBV28 and TRBJ1-4, with TRBD1 as a possible D gene (5 bases). V was trimmed by 6 bases and J by 8 bases, leaving 22 bases between them. The V gene's germline CDR1 is MDHEN and CDR2 SYDVKM. This CDR3 has 16 amino acids. As DNA, the CDR3 is TGTGCCAGCAGCTTTAGGTCTAGGGGTCAGGGCGAAAAACTGTTTTTT. This encodes CASSFRSRGQGEKLFF.

The rearrangement joins TRBV6-6 to TRBJ1-1, with unresolved D. Deletions cut 8 bases from V and 9 bases from J, with 13 bases between. CDR1 is MNHNY, CDR2 SVGAGI, per germline (reference sequence). CDR3 length: 11 amino acids. In DNA form, the CDR3 reads TGTGCCAGCCGAACTTCGGTAAAAGCTTTCTTT. This gives the protein CASRTSVKAFF.

The V call is TRBV4-3, the J call TRBJ1-4; 7 positions match TRBD1. V was pared by 3 bases and J by 3 bases, with 4 bases of the junction left unmatched. Germline V lookup: CDR1 LGHNA, CDR2 YSLEER. This CDR3 has 15 amino acids. The CDR3 DNA reads as TGCGCCAGCAGCCAGCCGGGACAGCCTAATGAAAAACTGTTTTTT. Residues: CASSQPGQPNEKLFF.

The CDR3 loop is CASSQDSRAGELFF. CDR3 bases: TGTGCCAGCAGCCAAGATTCCAGGGCCGGGGAGCTGTTTTTT. The rearrangement uses TRBV4-2 and TRBJ2-2, with a possible D match to TRBD1 (5 bases). V dropped 0 bases and J dropped 6 bases, with 8 bases sitting between them. The CDR3 contains 14 residues. CDR1 LGHNA and CDR2 YNFKEQ come from the germline V gene.

The chain is built from TRBV28 and TRBJ1-1; 9 nucleotides line up with TRBD1. The V gene's germline CDR1 is MDHEN and CDR2 SYDVKM. This CDR3 is built from 15 residues. The V gene end was trimmed by 3 bases and the J gene end by 5 bases; junction bases not matched to a gene: 7. The CDR3 here is CASSFGTGRGTEAFF. Here the CDR3 DNA reads TGTGCCAGCAGTTTTGGGACAGGGCGTGGAACTGAAGCTTTCTTT.

The genes are TRBV11-3 and TRBJ2-5; the match to TRBD2 covers 9 bases. This CDR3 comprises 14 residues. Germline lookup yields CDR1 SGHNT and CDR2 YENEEA. The trim removed 5 bases at V and 5 bases at J, leaving 6 bases unmatched. CDR3 bases: TGTGCCAGCAGCCGGCGGGAGGGCCATGAGACCCAGTACTTC. It encodes CASSRREGHETQYF. Filled out from reference TRBV11-3 and TRBJ2-5, the complete variable domain reads EAGVVQSPRYKIIEKKQPVAFWCNPISGHNTLYWYLQNLGQGPELLIRYENEEAVDDSQLPKDRFSAERLKGVDSTLKIQPAELGDSAVYLCASSRREGHETQYFGPGTRLLVL.

V is TRBV7-2 and J is TRBJ2-5; 12 positions match TRBD2. This CDR3 contains 13 residues. The ends lost 4 bases at V and 14 bases at J; junction bases unmatched: 8. Per the germline V gene, CDR1 is SGHTA and CDR2 is FQGNSA. The CDR3 here is CASSSGLAGPIYF. The CDR3 DNA reads TGTGCCAGCAGCTCGGGACTAGCGGGCCCCATCTACTTC.